The 28 T cell receptor beta chains below come from one sample, sequenced in a study of technical replicates of blood from a few donors. Sequencing was performed with immunoSEQ multiplex PCR; in TCRdb, only in-frame clones are kept and a portion is missing. The sample includes about 66,000 clones, roughly 97% of them seen just once. What was sequenced was T cells isolated from PBMCs. The receptors stem from a human donor in good health.

The CDR3 sequence: CSAQGAGPYQPQHF. The CDR3 region has the DNA TGCAGCGCACAGGGGGCTGGCCCCTATCAGCCCCAGCATTTT. The rearrangement uses TRBV29-1 and TRBJ1-5, with 9 bases fitting TRBD1. The germline gives CDR1 SQVTM, CDR2 ANQGSEA. The CDR3 covers 14 residues. V was pared by 7 bases and J by 5 bases, with 9 bases of the junction left unmatched.

The genes are TRBV4-3 and TRBJ1-1, with D hard to call. This CDR3 comprises 14 residues. Per germline, CDR1 LGHNA and CDR2 YSLEER. The V gene lost 1 base and the J gene lost 0 bases, with 6 bases spanning the gap. The CDR3 protein is CASSQVAVNTEAFF. The CDR3 region has the DNA TGCGCCAGCAGCCAAGTTGCGGTGAACACTGAAGCTTTCTTT.

The chain links TRBV12-5 to TRBJ2-3; tentatively, D is TRBD2 (6 bases). V was cut by 1 base and J by 5 bases, with 13 bases left in between. The CDR3 consists of 15 residues. Per the germline V gene, CDR1 is LGHNT and CDR2 is FRNRAP. The CDR3 is CASGLGAGSVDTQYF. CDR3 DNA: TGTGCTAGTGGTTTGGGGGCGGGGTCGGTAGATACGCAGTATTTT.

This clone showed up just once. The J gene is TRBJ1-1, the V gene TRBV7-8; 9 nucleotides align to TRBD1. Trimming removed 4 bases from V and 6 bases from J; junction bases left unmatched: 12. Germline lookup yields CDR1 SGHVS and CDR2 FQNEAQ. The CDR3 is made up of 16 amino acids. The CDR3 loop is CASSWEGQGRFPEAFF. CDR3 coding DNA: TGTGCCAGCAGCTGGGAAGGACAGGGGCGTTTCCCTGAAGCTTTCTTT.

The chain joins TRBV9 to TRBJ2-1; 11 bases agree with TRBD1. The V and J ends lost 3 bases and 7 bases, in that order; junction bases with no gene match: 6. CDR3 size: 15 residues. Germline CDR1 reads SGDLS; CDR2 reads YYNGEE. The CDR3, as DNA: TGTGCCAGCAGCGCGGGGACAGGGGGTGATAATGAGCAGTTCTTC. Protein product: CASSAGTGGDNEQFF.

The chain combines TRBV10-3 with TRBJ2-7; D perhaps matches TRBD1 (5 bases). CDR3 size: 15 residues. Trimming left V 0 bases short and J 1 base short, with 10 bases between. Germline loops: CDR1 ENHRY, CDR2 SYGVKD. The CDR3 DNA sequence: TGTGCCATCAGTGAGTCTTCGGACATATCCTACGAGCAGTACTTC. Its protein is CAISESSDISYEQYF.

V is TRBV9 and J is TRBJ2-7; the D gene is possibly TRBD2 (5 bases). Germline CDR1 is SGDLS and CDR2 is YYNGEE. The CDR3 has 14 residues. V was shortened by 0 bases and J by 7 bases, with 14 bases between the two germline ends. The CDR3 loop is CASSVDGSPGEQYF. CDR3 coding DNA: TGTGCCAGCAGCGTAGATGGGAGTCCTGGTGAGCAGTACTTC.

This clone showed up just once. The chain recombines TRBV11-2 with TRBJ2-7; 10 positions agree with TRBD2. Germline V CDR1 and CDR2: SGHAT, FQNNGV. With V trimmed by 5 bases and J by 4 bases, 14 bases remained unmatched. The CDR3 consists of 17 residues. In DNA form, the CDR3 reads TGTGCCAGCAGCCCCCATTCGGGATCTAGCGGGAGATACGAGCAGTACTTC. Translated: CASSPHSGSSGRYEQYF.

The chain links TRBV6-1 to TRBJ2-1; D gene uncertain. Per germline, CDR1 MNHNS and CDR2 SASEGT. Trimming left V 8 bases short and J 7 bases short, with 12 bases between. The CDR3 sequence is 12 residues long. As DNA, the CDR3 is TGTGCCAGCCGGCTAGTTGGGAATGAGCAGTTCTTC. It translates to CASRLVGNEQFF.

This chain links TRBV6-5 with TRBJ2-6; D ambiguous. The V gene's germline CDR1 is MNHEY and CDR2 SVGAGI. The CDR3 is 15 amino acids. V gave up 7 bases and J gave up 1 base, with 11 bases separating them. CDR3 coding DNA: TGTGCCAGCAAAAATAGCCCTTCTGGGGCCAACGTCCTGACTTTC. Translated: CASKNSPSGANVLTF.

The gene calls are TRBV11-3 and TRBJ2-7; no reliable D call. CDR1 and CDR2 (germline): SGHNT, YENEEA. Trimming removed 0 bases at V and 7 bases at J, with 7 bases between. This CDR3 has 12 amino acids. The CDR3: CASSLDRSEQYF. For the CDR3, the DNA is TGTGCCAGCAGCTTAGACAGATCAGAGCAGTACTTC.

The chain joins TRBV29-1 to TRBJ2-7; TRBD1 aligns across 9 bases. CDR1 and CDR2 from the germline V gene are SQVTM and ANQGSEA. The junction had 8 bases not matched to a gene; V was cut back by 4 bases and J by 1 base. The CDR3 is 15 amino acids. CDR3 amino acids: CSVVTGGQASYEQYF. CDR3 in DNA: TGCAGCGTTGTCACAGGGGGCCAAGCGTCCTACGAGCAGTACTTC.

The rearrangement links TRBV2 to TRBJ1-2; weak D call: TRBD1 (6 bases). The CDR3 length is 13 residues. Germline CDR1 SNHLY, CDR2 FYNNEI. The V and J ends lost 7 bases and 7 bases respectively, with 16 bases between them. This chain's CDR3 is CASIFGQSLGYTF. CDR3 nucleotides: TGTGCCAGCATCTTTGGACAGTCTCTTGGCTACACCTTC.

This clone occurred once. This rearrangement joins TRBV21-1 to TRBJ2-3; whether TRBD1, the table's D call, matches the DNA was not checked. TRBV21-1 is a listed pseudogene. This CDR3 spans 13 amino acids. DNA for the CDR3: TGTGCCAGCAGCAAATGGGCGTCGGATACGCAGTATTTT. It codes for CASSKWASDTQYF.

J is TRBJ1-2 and V is TRBV28, with 8 bases fitting TRBD1. The J segment lost 8 bases and the V segment lost 1 base, leaving 9 bases of the junction unmatched. CDR1 is MDHEN and CDR2 is SYDVKM in the germline V gene. The CDR3 covers 15 residues. The CDR3 DNA reads TGTGCCAGCAGTTTATCTGTGGACAGGGTCGTCGGCTACACCTTC. Its protein product is CASSLSVDRVVGYTF.

The CDR3, as DNA: TGTGCCAGCAGCCCCGCACAGGGGGCGAGGTTCACCTCTGGGGCCAACGTCCTGACTTTC. Amino acid sequence: CASSPAQGARFTSGANVLTF. The chain links TRBV9 to TRBJ2-6; 9 bases match TRBD1. From germline, CDR1 is SGDLS and CDR2 YYNGEE. The J segment lost 0 bases and the V segment lost 4 bases, leaving 14 bases of the junction unmatched. The CDR3 sequence is 20 residues long.

This rearrangement joins TRBV6-6 to TRBJ1-1; maybe TRBD1 (6 bases). This CDR3 region has 15 residues. Deletions cut 0 bases from V and 8 bases from J, with 16 bases between. Germline V gene lookup returns CDR1 MNHNY and CDR2 SVGAGI (reference sequence). CDR3 in DNA: TGTGCCAGCAGTTACTCCACCACAGGGATCTGGGAAGCTTTCTTT. This translates into CASSYSTTGIWEAFF.

The CDR3 here is CASSQDRGRGGYTF. CDR3 bases: TGTGCCAGCAGCCAGGACAGGGGGCGAGGTGGCTACACCTTC. The chain uses TRBV5-5 and TRBJ1-2; the match to TRBD1 covers 11 bases. From germline, CDR1 is SGHKS and CDR2 YYEKEE (reference sequence). V lost 4 bases, J lost 7 bases, and 6 bases stayed unmatched. CDR3 length equals 14 residues.

The chain is built from TRBV10-3 and TRBJ1-1; tentative D call: TRBD1 (5 bases). Trimming shortened V by 2 bases and J by 7 bases, and 8 bases separated the two germline ends. The CDR3 spans 12 residues. Germline loops: CDR1 ENHRY, CDR2 SYGVKD. CDR3 nucleotide sequence: TGTGCCATCAGTGAGCAGGGTCTTGAAGCTTTCTTT. Translation: CAISEQGLEAFF.

CDR3 DNA: TGCAGCGGTACTCTAAGCATGAACACTGAAGCTTTCTTT. Translated, it gives CSGTLSMNTEAFF. V and J are TRBV29-1 and TRBJ1-1; D is unresolved. This CDR3 is built from 13 residues. Germline-derived CDR1 and CDR2 are SQVTM and ANQGSEA. Trimming stripped 7 bases from V and 0 bases from J, with 12 bases between.

V and J are TRBV27 and TRBJ2-1; 12 bases are shared with TRBD2. The junction had 4 bases not matched to a gene; V was cut back by 5 bases and J by 5 bases. Germline-derived CDR1 and CDR2 are MNHEY and SMNVEV (reference sequence). The CDR3 is 15 amino acids. The CDR3 protein is CASSRLAGVDNEQFF. The CDR3 nucleotides are TGTGCCAGCAGTAGACTAGCGGGAGTGGACAATGAGCAGTTCTTC.

V is TRBV2 and J is TRBJ1-2; the D gene is possibly TRBD1 (6 bases). The CDR3 totals 14 residues. V dropped 6 bases and J dropped 2 bases, with 13 bases sitting between them. Germline V gene data show CDR1 as SNHLY and CDR2 as FYNNEI. This CDR3 is CASSYGQNNYGYTF. The CDR3 DNA reads TGTGCCAGCAGCTACGGACAGAACAACTATGGCTACACCTTC.

The chain uses TRBV2 and TRBJ1-2, with D unresolved. V was pared by 6 bases and J by 8 bases, with 22 bases between. Germline CDR1 SNHLY, CDR2 FYNNEI. The CDR3 spans 15 residues. The CDR3 protein is CASRVLMRGTGGYTF. In DNA form, the CDR3 reads TGTGCCAGCAGGGTTCTAATGCGTGGAACGGGGGGCTACACCTTC.

The chain combines TRBV2 with TRBJ1-3; no firm D call. The CDR3 is made up of 13 amino acids. Germline lookup yields CDR1 SNHLY and CDR2 FYNNEI. Between the trimmed V and J ends, which lost 9 bases and 1 base, there was a span of 10 bases. The CDR3, as DNA: TGTGCCAGGAGAAGGGAGTCTGGAAACACCATATATTTT. Its protein product is CARRRESGNTIYF.

The CDR3 sequence is CAISEKKSGSYEQYF. CDR3 nucleotides: TGTGCCATCAGTGAGAAGAAAAGCGGATCCTACGAGCAGTACTTC. The rearrangement links TRBV10-3 to TRBJ2-7, with a tentative D call TRBD2 (5 bases). CDR1 is ENHRY and CDR2 is SYGVKD in the germline V gene. The V and J ends lost 2 bases and 1 base respectively, with 12 bases between them. The CDR3 extends over 15 amino acids.

CDR3 loop: CASSWAQGTGANVLTF. The CDR3 nucleotides are TGCGCCAGCAGCTGGGCGCAGGGAACTGGGGCCAACGTCCTGACTTTC. The gene calls are TRBV5-1 and TRBJ2-6, with a weak D call TRBD1 (5 bases). Germline V gives CDR1 SGHRS, CDR2 YFSETQ. Between the trimmed V and J ends, which lost 3 bases and 2 bases, there was a span of 12 bases. CDR3 length equals 16 residues.

The J gene is TRBJ2-1, the V gene TRBV4-1, with D possibly being TRBD1 (6 bases). V lost 4 bases and J 4 bases, leaving 11 bases between the germline ends. CDR1 is MGHRA and CDR2 is YSYEKL in the germline V gene. The length of the CDR3 is 14 residues. CDR3 protein: CASSPQGIYNEQFF. CDR3 bases: TGCGCCAGCAGCCCACAGGGCATTTACAATGAGCAGTTCTTC.

The V call is TRBV27, the J call TRBJ2-2; tentatively, D is TRBD1 (5 bases). This CDR3 region has 15 residues. Germline CDR1 reads MNHEY; CDR2 reads SMNVEV (reference sequence). V lost 5 bases and J 7 bases, leaving 17 bases between the germline ends. CDR3 region: CASSRNLPGRGELFF. In DNA, the CDR3 is TGTGCCAGCAGTAGAAACCTCCCAGGGCGCGGGGAGCTGTTTTTT.